The clone carrying this T cell receptor beta chain is medium-sized (0.01 to 0.1%) by share. Its antigen is not known. Germline CDR1 SGHTA, CDR2 FQGNSA. This CDR3 comprises 13 residues. Trimming took off 5 bases at V and 6 bases at J, with 11 bases between the two ends. Authors' data handling: Clinicopathological groups differed in CDR3, with these differences serving to build a distant-metastasis classifier for papillary thyroid cancer. With MiXCR, TCRdb reprocessed the PCR reads. These V and J calls originate from TCRdb's pipeline instead of the authors' own analysis. The repertoire consists of almost 9,000 clones, with approximately 14% occurring once and the leading ten covering 5% to 7%. This entry belongs to a study of metastatic and nonmetastatic thyroid tumors. About the study: Repertoire comparisons spanned blood and tumor or nodule tissue from malignant and benign thyroid patients.

General study findings and limits: In both blood and tumor samples, TCR beta diversity was reported significantly higher for malignant than benign nodules.

Patients had received no treatment of any kind before thyroid surgery. The sample was blood. The sequence was collected from a female donor with papillary thyroid cancer or a benign thyroid nodule (not recorded which). Some clones in this sample may be carry-over from other donors' samples. The gene calls are TRBV7-2 and TRBJ2-1; D perhaps matches TRBD2 (5 bases). The CDR3 region is CASSAWAGNEQFF. The CDR3, as DNA: TGTGCCAGCAGCGCCTGGGCGGGCAATGAGCAGTTCTTC.